The clone carrying this T cell receptor (beta chain) was recorded at least ten times. Attached unique molecular identifiers marked individual cDNA molecules. TCRdb reprocessed the 5' RACE reads with MiXCR, giving one entry per CDR3 protein. The sample records around 76,000 distinct CDR3 sequences, around 10% being singletons. This entry belongs to a study of early T cells in non-severe SARS-CoV-2 infection. Whole-study context: The sequenced material was bulk RNA from unsorted whole blood, and its chains were unpaired.

The CDR3 loop spans 16 amino acids. Germline CDR1 SGHVS, CDR2 FNYEAQ. Deletions cut 4 bases from V and 1 base from J, with 14 bases between. Sequenced: whole blood. The chain links TRBV7-6 to TRBJ1-3, with a tentative D call TRBD1 (6 bases). The sequence was obtained from an adult who was a healthcare worker with PCR-confirmed SARS-CoV-2 infection or an uninfected control (not recorded which). The CDR3 DNA reads TGTGCCAGCAGCTCACGAGGGGGATCGTCTGGAAACACCATATATTTT. This codes for CASSSRGGSSGNTIYF.